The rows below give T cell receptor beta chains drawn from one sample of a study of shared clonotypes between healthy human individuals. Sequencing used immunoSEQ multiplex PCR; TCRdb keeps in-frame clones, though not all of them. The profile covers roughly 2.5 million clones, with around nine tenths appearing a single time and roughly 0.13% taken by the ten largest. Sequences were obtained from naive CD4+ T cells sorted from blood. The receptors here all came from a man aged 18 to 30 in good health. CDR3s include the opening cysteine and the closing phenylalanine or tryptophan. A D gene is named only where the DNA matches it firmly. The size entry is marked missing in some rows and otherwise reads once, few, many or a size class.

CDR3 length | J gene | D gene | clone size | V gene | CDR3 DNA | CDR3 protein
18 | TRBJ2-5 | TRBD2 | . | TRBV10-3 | TGTGCCATCAGTGAGCAGGCTAGCGGGGGAATATCACAAGAGACCCAGTACTTC | CAISEQASGGISQETQYF
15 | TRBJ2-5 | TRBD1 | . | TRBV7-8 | TGTGCCAGCGTCGCCGGGACAGGGGTTTTGGAGACCCAGTACTTC | CASVAGTGVLETQYF
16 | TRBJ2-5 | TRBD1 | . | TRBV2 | TGTGCCAGCAGAGACGGGACAGGGGGTGTCAAAGAGACCCAGTACTTC | CASRDGTGGVKETQYF
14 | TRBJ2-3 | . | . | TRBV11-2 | TGTGCCAGCAGCCCCGGGACCCCCTCCGATACGCAGTATTTT | CASSPGTPSDTQYF
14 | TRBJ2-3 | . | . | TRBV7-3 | TGTGCCAGCAGCTTAACCAGCGGGCTTGATACGCAGTATTTT | CASSLTSGLDTQYF
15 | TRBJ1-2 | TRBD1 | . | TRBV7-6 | TGTGCCAGCAGCTCGGGGACAGGGGCTAACTATGGCTACACCTTC | CASSSGTGANYGYTF
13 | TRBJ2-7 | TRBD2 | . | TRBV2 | TGTGCCAGCAGTGAACGGGGGGGAAGGGAGCAGTACTTC | CASSERGGREQYF
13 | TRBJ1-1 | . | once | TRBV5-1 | TGCGCCAGCAGCTTGGGTCTGAACACTGAAGCTTTCTTT | CASSLGLNTEAFF
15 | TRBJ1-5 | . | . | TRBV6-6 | TGTGCCAGCAGTACTAGAGGGGCGAGCAATCAGCCCCAGCATTTT | CASSTRGASNQPQHF
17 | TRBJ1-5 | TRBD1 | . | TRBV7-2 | TGTGCCAGCAGCCCATTCGGGAGGGCAGGGGACAGGCAGCCCCAGCATTTT | CASSPFGRAGDRQPQHF
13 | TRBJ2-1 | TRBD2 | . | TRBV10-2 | TGCGCCAGCAGCCTCCGGGACCCTAGCGGGCAGTTCTTC | CASSLRDPSGQFF
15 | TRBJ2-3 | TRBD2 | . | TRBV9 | TGTGCCAGCAGCCCTGCCGGGAGGGCCTTAGATACGCAGTATTTT | CASSPAGRALDTQYF
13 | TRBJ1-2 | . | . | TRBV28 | TGTGCCAGCAGGGGGGGCGTCGGCTATGGCTACACCTTC | CASRGGVGYGYTF
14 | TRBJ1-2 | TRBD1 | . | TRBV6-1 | TGTGCCAGCAGTGAACGGACAGGGTTTGCCCAGTACACCTTC | CASSERTGFAQYTF
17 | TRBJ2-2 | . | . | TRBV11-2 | TGTGCCAGCACCCTCCGAGGGGCAAAAACGAACACCGGGGAGCTGTTTTTT | CASTLRGAKTNTGELFF
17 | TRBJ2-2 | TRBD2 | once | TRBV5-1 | TGCGCCAGCAGCACCACCGGGGGGGTCGGGAACACCGGGGAGCTGTTTTTT | CASSTTGGVGNTGELFF
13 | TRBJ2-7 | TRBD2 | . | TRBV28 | TGTGCCACTTCACGACTAGCGGGCTACGAGCAGTACTTC | CATSRLAGYEQYF
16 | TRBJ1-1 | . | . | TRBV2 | TGTGCCAGCCCAAGATCTGCGACAGGTTTGAACACTGAAGCTTTCTTT | CASPRSATGLNTEAFF
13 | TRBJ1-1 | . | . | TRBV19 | TGTGCCAGTAGTGTCACAGGGACCGCTGAAGCTTTCTTT | CASSVTGTAEAFF
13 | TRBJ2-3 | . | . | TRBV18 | TGTGCCAGCTCAGCCTCAGGGAAAGATACGCAGTATTTT | CASSASGKDTQYF
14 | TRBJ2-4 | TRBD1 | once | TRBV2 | TGTGCCAGCAGTGAAGAGGGGGCCGTAAGCATTCAGTACTTC | CASSEEGAVSIQYF
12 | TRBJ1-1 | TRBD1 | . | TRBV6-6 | TGTGCCAGCAGTGACAGGGGGTTGCGCGCTTTCTTT | CASSDRGLRAFF
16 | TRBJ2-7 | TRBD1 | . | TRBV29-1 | TGCAGCGCCTCCCCCTCGGTGGGACAGACTATCTACGAGCAGTACTTC | CSASPSVGQTIYEQYF
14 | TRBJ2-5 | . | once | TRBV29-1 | TGCAGCGTTGTTCCAGGGTTAGGCCAAGAGACCCAGTACTTC | CSVVPGLGQETQYF
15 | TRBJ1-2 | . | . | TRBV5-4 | TGTGCCAGCAGCCCGGGGGGTTTACGAAACTATGGCTACACCTTC | CASSPGGLRNYGYTF
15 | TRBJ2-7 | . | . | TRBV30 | TGTGCCTGGAGGAGACGGACCCAGGGTATTTACGAGCAGTACTTC | CAWRRRTQGIYEQYF
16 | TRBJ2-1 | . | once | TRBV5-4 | TGTGCCAGCAGCTTGGTTCCGCAGGGGGGTTACAATGAGCAGTTCTTC | CASSLVPQGGYNEQFF
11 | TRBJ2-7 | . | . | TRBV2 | TGTGCCAGCAAGTACAGTTACGAGCAGTACTTC | CASKYSYEQYF
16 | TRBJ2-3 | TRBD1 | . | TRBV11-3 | TGTGCCAGCAGCTTAGGGTACAGGGGCGGCACAGATACGCAGTATTTT | CASSLGYRGGTDTQYF
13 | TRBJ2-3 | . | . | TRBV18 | TGTGCCAGCTCACGGGGAGGCACAGATACGCAGTATTTT | CASSRGGTDTQYF
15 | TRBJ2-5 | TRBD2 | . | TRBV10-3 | TGTGCCATCAGTGCCGGGACTAGCGGCTTGGGGACCCAGTACTTC | CAISAGTSGLGTQYF
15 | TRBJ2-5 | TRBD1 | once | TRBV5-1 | TGCGCCAGCAGCTTAAAGGGACAGCGACAAGAGACCCAGTACTTC | CASSLKGQRQETQYF
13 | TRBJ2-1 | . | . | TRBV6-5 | TGTGCCAGCAGTGTTCCACTAATGGATGAGCAGTTCTTC | CASSVPLMDEQFF
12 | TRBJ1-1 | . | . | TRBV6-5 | TGTGCCAGCAGGGGACTGAACACTGAAGCTTTCTTT | CASRGLNTEAFF
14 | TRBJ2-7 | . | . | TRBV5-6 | TGTGCCAGCAGCTTCCAGGACGGCACCTACGAGCAGTACTTC | CASSFQDGTYEQYF
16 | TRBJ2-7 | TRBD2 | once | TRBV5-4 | TGTGCCAGCAGCTCGGGACTAGCGGGAGGCGCCTACGAGCAGTACTTC | CASSSGLAGGAYEQYF
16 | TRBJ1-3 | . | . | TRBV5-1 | TGCGCCAGCAGCTTGGGGTCATCAGGGGCCGGAAACACCATATATTTT | CASSLGSSGAGNTIYF